The 29 T cell receptor beta chains listed next were all sequenced from one sample in a study of T-cell memory formation after mild COVID-19. Using its own MiXCR run on the 5' RACE reads, TCRdb lists one record per CDR3 protein. The sample has roughly 100,000 distinct CDR3 sequences, approximately 15% seen once. The sequenced sample was PBMCs or a T cell subset sorted from them (not recorded which). These receptors were collected from an adult woman who had mild COVID-19 (a few samples of this study predate the infection). Cell type and time point are not known.

The chain joins TRBV24-1 to TRBJ2-3; 9 nucleotides align to TRBD1. The CDR3 has 16 amino acids. V was clipped by 5 bases and J by 5 bases; unmatched bases: 10. Looked up from germline, CDR1 is KGHDR and CDR2 is SFDVKD. CDR3 loop: CATSGDREAVKDTQYF. In DNA, the CDR3 is TGTGCCACCAGTGGGGACAGGGAGGCGGTAAAAGATACGCAGTATTTT.

This clonotype turned up a few times. This chain joins TRBV25-1 and TRBJ1-4, with TRBD1 as a possible D gene (5 bases). Germline CDR1 and CDR2: MGHDK and SYGVNS. V lost 5 bases, J lost 8 bases, and 21 bases lay in between. The length of the CDR3 is 16 residues. For the CDR3, the DNA is TGTGCCAGCAGTCAAGAGGGGAGGCAGCCAAAAGAAAAACTGTTTTTT. This translates into CASSQEGRQPKEKLFF.

V is TRBV3-1 and J is TRBJ1-4; D is undetermined. This CDR3 region has 14 residues. Germline CDR1 is LGHDT and CDR2 is YNNKEL (reference sequence). With 2 bases removed from V and 3 bases from J, the gap between germline ends came to 7 bases. CDR3 amino acids: CASSQSDPNEKLFF. As DNA, the CDR3 is TGTGCCAGCAGCCAATCGGACCCTAATGAAAAACTGTTTTTT.

This chain connects TRBV5-1 to TRBJ1-1; no clear D. V lost 3 bases to trimming and J lost 1 base, with 19 bases between them. Looked up from germline, CDR1 is SGHRS and CDR2 is YFSETQ. The CDR3 consists of 17 residues. As DNA, the CDR3 is TGCGCCAGCAGCTCGTCCGATGGGAGACCGGGGAACACTGAAGCTTTCTTT. Amino acid sequence: CASSSSDGRPGNTEAFF.

This clonotype occurred a few times. The CDR3 reads CASSELAGGLYNEQFF. The CDR3 DNA follows: TGTGCCAGCAGCGAACTAGCGGGGGGGTTGTACAATGAGCAGTTCTTC. This chain joins TRBV7-8 and TRBJ2-1; 13 bases are shared with TRBD2. Germline-derived CDR1 and CDR2 are SGHVS and FQNEAQ. The CDR3 sequence is 16 residues long. The junction had 5 bases not matched to a gene; V was cut back by 5 bases and J by 4 bases. The full variable domain, completed using reference TRBV7-8 and TRBJ2-1, is GAGVSQSPRYKVAKRGQDVALRCDPISGHVSLFWYQQALGQGPEFLTYFQNEAQLDKSGLPSDRFFAERPEGSVSTLKIQRTQQEDSAVYLCASSELAGGLYNEQFFGPGTRLTVL.

The CDR3 here is CASSHPGVWNDEAFF. CDR3 sequence (DNA): TGCGCCAGCAGCCATCCAGGGGTCTGGAATGATGAAGCTTTCTTT. This chain links TRBV4-1 with TRBJ1-1, with D possibly matching TRBD1 (6 bases). The CDR3 consists of 15 residues. The V gene's germline CDR1 is MGHRA and CDR2 YSYEKL. V shed 3 bases and J shed 7 bases, with 18 bases lying between them.

The chain carries TRBV9 and TRBJ2-7; 7 positions agree with TRBD2. The CDR3 covers 15 residues. V lost 4 bases to trimming and J lost 5 bases; unmatched junction nucleotides: 12. From germline, CDR1 is SGDLS and CDR2 YYNGEE. The CDR3 nucleotides are TGTGCCAGCAGCTCCTCACGGCGGGGGAACGACGAGCAGTACTTC. It specifies CASSSSRRGNDEQYF. Filled out from reference TRBV9 and TRBJ2-7, the complete variable domain reads DSGVTQTPKHLITATGQRVTLRCSPRSGDLSVYWYQQSLDQGLQFLIQYYNGEERAKGNILERFSAQQFPDLHSELNLSSLELGDSALYFCASSSSRRGNDEQYFGPGTRLTVT.

The V call is TRBV6-5, the J call TRBJ2-7; D is uncertain. There are 13 residues in the CDR3. V lost 8 bases, J lost 0 bases, and 11 bases lay in between. Germline CDR1 MNHEY, CDR2 SVGAGI. In DNA form, the CDR3 reads TGTGCCAGCTACGGGTTTCTCTCCTACGAGCAGTACTTC. Translating gives CASYGFLSYEQYF.

The chain recombines TRBV7-9 with TRBJ1-6; no firm D call. The V and J ends lost 3 bases and 6 bases respectively, with 9 bases between them. Germline lookup yields CDR1 SEHNR and CDR2 FQNEAQ (reference sequence). This CDR3 has 14 residues. In DNA form, the CDR3 reads TGTGCCAGCAGCTTCCCTGGGATTAATTCACCCCTCCACTTT. Translated, it gives CASSFPGINSPLHF.

This chain uses TRBV29-1 with TRBJ1-5, with D perhaps TRBD1 (5 bases). CDR1 is SQVTM, CDR2 ANQGSEA, per germline. V was pared by 4 bases and J by 6 bases, with 13 bases between. The length of the CDR3 is 13 residues. CDR3 sequence: CSVGPGVGQPQHF. CDR3 DNA: TGCAGCGTTGGTCCGGGGGTTGGTCAGCCCCAGCATTTT.

This clonotype has just a few counts. This sequence joins TRBV4-3 and TRBJ2-1; D perhaps matches TRBD2 (6 bases). Trimming took 0 bases from V and 6 from J, leaving 12 bases between them. The germline V gene has CDR1 LGHNA and CDR2 YSLEER. The CDR3 is 15 amino acids. The CDR3 nucleotides read TGCGCCAGCAGCCAAGATGGGGGACTCGGCAATGAGCAGTTCTTC. Amino acids: CASSQDGGLGNEQFF.

This clonotype was observed a few times. The V call is TRBV4-1, the J call TRBJ1-4; D perhaps matches TRBD1 (6 bases). The V end lost 3 bases, the J end lost 8 bases, and 16 bases lay between the germline ends. Germline V CDR1 and CDR2: MGHRA, YSYEKL. The CDR3 is 15 amino acids. CDR3 sequence reads: CASSHSTGTGEKLFF. CDR3 DNA: TGCGCCAGCAGCCACTCAACAGGGACGGGCGAAAAACTGTTTTTT.

This clonotype has at least ten counts. This rearrangement joins TRBV20-1 to TRBJ2-1; 7 bases are a match to TRBD1. J lost 3 bases, V lost 3 bases, and 5 bases had no gene match. This CDR3 is 14 amino acids long. Germline CDR1 reads DFQATT; CDR2 reads SNEGSKA (reference sequence). The CDR3 sequence: CSAREGTDYNEQFF. In DNA, the CDR3 is TGCAGTGCTAGGGAAGGGACAGACTACAATGAGCAGTTCTTC.

V usage is TRBV19 and J usage is TRBJ1-2, with 8 nucleotides matching TRBD1. This CDR3 is built from 14 residues. Germline CDR1 and CDR2: LNHDA and SQIVND (reference sequence). The J segment lost 3 bases and the V segment lost 4 bases, leaving 4 bases of the junction unmatched. CDR3 bases: TGTGCCAGTAGTACCGGACAGGGCGACTATGGCTACACCTTC. Translating gives CASSTGQGDYGYTF.

V is TRBV11-2 and J is TRBJ1-2; no definite D call. Trimming removed 1 base from V and 0 bases from J, with 6 bases in between. There are 14 residues in the CDR3. The V gene's germline CDR1 is SGHAT and CDR2 FQNNGV. The CDR3 DNA is TGTGCCAGCAGCTTAGCGGGGACTAACTATGGCTACACCTTC. Translated, it gives CASSLAGTNYGYTF.

In this sample, this clonotype turned up a few times. The gene calls are TRBV29-1 and TRBJ2-1; 8 bases agree with TRBD2. The CDR3 covers 13 residues. Germline CDR1 reads SQVTM; CDR2 reads ANQGSEA. V trimming: 3 bases; J trimming: 6 bases; junction bases outside the gene matches: 4. The CDR3 sequence is CSVDATSVNEQFF. The CDR3 DNA is TGCAGCGTTGACGCGACTAGCGTCAATGAGCAGTTCTTC.

There are a few counts of this clonotype. The V call is TRBV3-1, the J call TRBJ2-1; D is unresolved. The germline V gene encodes CDR1 LGHDT and CDR2 YNNKEL (reference sequence). The CDR3 totals 15 residues. V lost 0 bases, J lost 3 bases, and 9 bases lay in between. The CDR3 region is CASSQDKVVYNEQFF. The CDR3 DNA reads as TGTGCCAGCAGCCAAGATAAGGTAGTCTACAATGAGCAGTTCTTC.

The rearrangement links TRBV7-8 to TRBJ2-7; D remains ambiguous. There are 17 residues in the CDR3. The V gene lost 1 base and the J gene lost 2 bases, with 18 bases spanning the gap. The germline V gene has CDR1 SGHVS and CDR2 FQNEAQ. CDR3 amino acids: CASSLVSPGLGTYEQYF. CDR3 coding DNA: TGTGCCAGCAGCTTAGTATCGCCAGGCCTAGGCACCTACGAGCAGTACTTC.

The chain carries TRBV5-1 and TRBJ2-3, with 9 positions matching TRBD1. This CDR3 is 17 amino acids long. Looked up from germline, CDR1 is SGHRS and CDR2 is YFSETQ. Germline trimming cut 0 bases from V and 4 bases from J; bases unmatched to any gene: 9. The CDR3 spells CASSLERDRVGPDTQYF. The DNA for the CDR3 is TGCGCCAGCAGCTTGGAAAGGGACAGGGTGGGACCAGATACGCAGTATTTT.

This clonotype was counted only a few times. The J gene is TRBJ2-2, the V gene TRBV11-3, with 7 bases matching TRBD1. Losses at the gene ends were 3 bases for V and 0 bases for J; bases not matched to a gene: 1. The germline V gene encodes CDR1 SGHNT and CDR2 YENEEA. The CDR3 extends over 15 amino acids. The CDR3 loop is CASSFGTANTGELFF. DNA for the CDR3: TGTGCCAGCAGCTTCGGGACAGCGAACACCGGGGAGCTGTTTTTT.

This clonotype was recorded at least ten times. CDR3 amino acids: CASSLALTQEPKLFF. For the CDR3, the DNA is TGTGCCAGCAGCTTGGCTCTAACCCAAGAACCGAAGCTGTTCTTC. This chain uses TRBV5-5 with TRBJ2-1; D is undetermined. The germline V gene has CDR1 SGHKS and CDR2 YYEKEE (reference sequence). CDR3 size: 15 residues. The ends were cut back, 0 bases at V and 15 bases at J, with 22 bases in the middle.

The J gene is TRBJ1-5, the V gene TRBV7-9; no firm D call. Trimming removed 1 base from V and 3 bases from J, with 7 bases in between. CDR3 size: 14 residues. Germline CDR1 SEHNR, CDR2 FQNEAQ (reference sequence). The CDR3 spells CASSLVGDNQPQHF. CDR3 nucleotide sequence: TGTGCCAGCAGCTTAGTTGGAGACAATCAGCCCCAGCATTTT.

The genes are TRBV4-3 and TRBJ2-1; 10 nucleotides align to TRBD2. CDR3 length: 17 amino acids. Per the germline V gene, CDR1 is LGHNA and CDR2 is YSLEER. The V and J ends lost 0 bases and 8 bases, in that order; junction bases with no gene match: 10. DNA of the CDR3: TGCGCCAGCAGCCAAGAAGATTCACTAGCGGGACCGCATGAGCAGTTCTTC. Protein sequence: CASSQEDSLAGPHEQFF.

Here the CDR3 DNA reads TGCGCCAGCAGCCAAGACGGACTAGCGGGATATACAGATACGCAGTATTTT. This codes for CASSQDGLAGYTDTQYF. The rearrangement uses TRBV4-3 and TRBJ2-3; 12 nucleotides match TRBD2. Germline CDR1 reads LGHNA; CDR2 reads YSLEER. The CDR3 consists of 17 residues. Losses at the gene ends were 0 bases for V and 3 bases for J; bases not matched to a gene: 4.

The chain uses TRBV4-1 and TRBJ1-5, with D possibly being TRBD1 (5 bases). Germline V CDR1 and CDR2: MGHRA, YSYEKL. The CDR3 length is 16 residues. Trimming took 1 base from V and 0 from J, leaving 10 bases between them. The CDR3 loop reads CASSQVAGTSNQPQHF. For the CDR3, the DNA is TGCGCCAGCAGCCAAGTCGCAGGGACTAGCAATCAGCCCCAGCATTTT.

The CDR3 sequence is CASSLGVSSEAFF. The CDR3 DNA is TGTGCCAGCAGCTTGGGGGTAAGCTCTGAAGCTTTCTTT. The rearrangement joins TRBV7-3 to TRBJ1-1; D might be TRBD1 (5 bases). The length of the CDR3 is 13 residues. The germline CDR1 and CDR2 sequences are SGHTA and FQGTGA. Trimming took off 3 bases at V and 6 bases at J, with 11 bases between the two ends.

The chain uses TRBV4-1 and TRBJ2-7, with unresolved D. The V end lost 4 bases, the J end lost 2 bases, and 15 bases lay between the germline ends. The CDR3 consists of 15 residues. Germline loops: CDR1 MGHRA, CDR2 YSYEKL. CDR3 loop: CASSPRFDPTYEQYF. CDR3 DNA sequence: TGCGCCAGCAGCCCTCGCTTCGACCCGACCTACGAGCAGTACTTC.

The chain couples TRBV7-9 to TRBJ2-7; TRBD1 is a possible D gene (5 bases). The CDR3 consists of 16 residues. The V gene lost 5 bases and the J gene lost 4 bases, with 21 bases spanning the gap. Germline V gives CDR1 SEHNR, CDR2 FQNEAQ (reference sequence). The CDR3 protein is CASSGQGRAHPYEQYF. The CDR3 DNA reads TGTGCCAGCAGCGGGCAGGGTAGGGCCCACCCTTACGAGCAGTACTTC.

This clonotype was observed many times. This sequence joins TRBV4-2 and TRBJ2-7, with 7 bases lining up with TRBD2. J lost 3 bases, V lost 4 bases, and 9 bases had no gene match. Germline V gene sequence: CDR1 LGHNA, CDR2 YNFKEQ. CDR3 length equals 15 residues. The DNA of the CDR3 is TGTGCCAGCAGCCCACGCTCGGCGGGAGTCTACGAGCAGTACTTC. It specifies CASSPRSAGVYEQYF.